One and the same sample provided the 27 T cell receptor beta chains below, sequenced in a study of shared clonotypes between healthy human individuals. Repertoires were generated with immunoSEQ multiplex PCR, while TCRdb's copy carries only in-frame clones and drops some. Of 2,500,000 or so clones listed, 92% are singletons. The sample was naive CD4+ T cells from PBMCs. Subset meaning: CD45RA+ positively selected. The receptor source for this set is a man aged 18 to 29 in good health. Some clones in this sample may be carry-over from other donors' samples.

V is TRBV5-6 and J is TRBJ2-7; D is possibly TRBD2 (5 bases). The CDR3 is 12 amino acids. Germline V gene lookup returns CDR1 SGHDT and CDR2 YYEEEE. Trimming removed 1 base from V and 3 bases from J, with 5 bases in between. The CDR3 region is CASSLSGYEQYF. CDR3 coding DNA: TGTGCCAGCAGCTTGAGCGGCTACGAGCAGTACTTC. Looking up the rest from reference TRBV5-6 and TRBJ2-7 gives the full variable domain: DAGVTQSPTHLIKTRGQQVTLRCSPKSGHDTVSWYQQALGQGPQFIFQYYEEEERQRGNFPDRFSGHQFPNYSSELNVNALLLGDSALYLCASSLSGYEQYFGPGTRLTVT.

The J gene is TRBJ2-7, the V gene TRBV28; D possibly corresponds to TRBD2 (6 bases). Trimming removed 6 bases from V and 2 bases from J, with 17 bases in between. From germline, CDR1 is MDHEN and CDR2 SYDVKM. CDR3 length equals 15 residues. Written as DNA, the CDR3 is TGTGCCAGCAGGCAAGGTCTAGGAGGGACCTACGAGCAGTACTTC. It is translated as CASRQGLGGTYEQYF.

The rearrangement joins TRBV19 to TRBJ1-1; 10 bases are shared with TRBD1. The CDR3 length is 15 residues. Germline values: CDR1 LNHDA, CDR2 SQIVND (reference sequence). The ends lost 7 bases at V and 1 base at J; junction bases unmatched: 6. CDR3 DNA sequence: TGTGCCAGTACAGACAGGGGGCAAGGGAACACTGAAGCTTTCTTT. Its translation: CASTDRGQGNTEAFF.

This chain uses TRBV7-3 with TRBJ2-7; D possibly corresponds to TRBD1 (5 bases). V was clipped by 0 bases and J by 3 bases, with 12 bases between them. The CDR3 sequence is 15 residues long. Germline V gene data show CDR1 as SGHTA and CDR2 as FQGTGA. The CDR3 DNA is TGTGCCAGCAGCTTAACCTCTGCAGGGATCTACGAGCAGTACTTC. This translates into CASSLTSAGIYEQYF.

This clone was counted between two and nine times. This rearrangement joins TRBV28 to TRBJ1-4, with 7 bases aligning to TRBD1. This CDR3 has 12 residues. V shed 6 bases and J 7 bases; nucleotides not matched to a gene: 2. Germline-derived CDR1 and CDR2 are MDHEN and SYDVKM. In DNA, the CDR3 is TGTGCCAGCAGCGCAGGGGGTGAAAAACTGTTTTTT. It yields the protein CASSAGGEKLFF.

The V call is TRBV2, the J call TRBJ2-7; TRBD2 might be the D (6 bases). V lost 8 bases and J lost 0, with 11 bases in between. Germline CDR1 is SNHLY and CDR2 is FYNNEI. The CDR3 is 13 amino acids. CDR3 sequence (DNA): TGTGCCAGCCTGGGGGGTCTCTCCTACGAGCAGTACTTC. It is translated as CASLGGLSYEQYF.

Here the CDR3 DNA reads TGTGCCAGCAGTTTACCCCGGGACAGGGCTGCAAACACCATATATTTT. Its translation is CASSLPRDRAANTIYF. The chain couples TRBV27 to TRBJ1-3, with 9 nucleotides matching TRBD1. With V trimmed by 2 bases and J by 6 bases, 8 bases remained unmatched. Germline loops: CDR1 MNHEY, CDR2 SMNVEV (reference sequence). This CDR3 has 16 amino acids.

This clone appeared a single time. The chain combines TRBV7-9 with TRBJ1-1, with TRBD1 as a possible D gene (5 bases). Trimming took 5 bases from V and 4 from J, leaving 26 bases between them. The CDR3 is made up of 18 amino acids. Germline lookup yields CDR1 SEHNR and CDR2 FQNEAQ (reference sequence). CDR3 nucleotides: TGTGCCAGCAGCGCCCCTCCGGGTACCGGAGGGGCTATCACTGAAGCTTTCTTT. Encoded protein: CASSAPPGTGGAITEAFF. The full variable domain, completed using reference TRBV7-9 and TRBJ1-1, is DTGVSQNPRHKITKRGQNVTFRCDPISEHNRLYWYRQTLGQGPEFLTYFQNEAQLEKSRLLSDRFSAERPKGSFSTLEIQRTEQGDSAMYLCASSAPPGTGGAITEAFFGQGTRLTVV.

Points on this clone: A clone one base away is much larger, so this may be a read error. The identical CDR3 is also encoded by other nucleotide sequences in the sample. The chain employs TRBV28 and TRBJ1-3; D call uncertain. V lost 1 base and J lost 10, with 23 bases in between. Looked up from germline, CDR1 is MDHEN and CDR2 is SYDVKM. This CDR3 has 17 amino acids. CDR3 residues: CASSLLGLRGTPGTIYF. The CDR3 bases are TGTGCCAGCAGTTTATTGGGCCTGCGAGGCACGCCAGGAACCATATATTTT.

The chain is built from TRBV5-1 and TRBJ2-3, with D tentatively TRBD1 or TRBD2 (5 bases each). The CDR3 runs to 15 residues. Trimming took off 4 bases at V and 4 bases at J, with 16 bases between the two ends. The V gene's germline CDR1 is SGHRS and CDR2 YFSETQ. The CDR3: CASSPGVQGADTQYF. The CDR3 nucleotides are TGCGCCAGCAGCCCTGGGGTTCAGGGAGCAGATACGCAGTATTTT.

V and J are TRBV5-1 and TRBJ1-4; tentatively, D is TRBD1 (6 bases). The germline V and J ends were trimmed by 0 bases and 7 bases, with 16 bases remaining between them. This CDR3 region has 16 residues. CDR1 is SGHRS and CDR2 is YFSETQ in the germline V gene. The CDR3 region is CASSLGGHEGGEKLFF. In DNA form, the CDR3 reads TGCGCCAGCAGCTTGGGGGGACACGAAGGTGGTGAAAAACTGTTTTTT.

This CDR3 reads CATLINGFYNEQFF. The CDR3 DNA reads TGCGCCACCTTAATTAACGGGTTCTACAATGAGCAGTTCTTC. V gene TRBV4-1 combines with J gene TRBJ2-1; unclear D gene. V was pared by 10 bases and J by 3 bases, with 16 bases between. This CDR3 has 14 amino acids. Looked up from germline, CDR1 is MGHRA and CDR2 is YSYEKL.

In nucleotides, the CDR3 is TGTGCCAGCAGTTCGAACAGGGGAGGGAACACCGGGGAGCTGTTTTTT. The encoded protein is CASSSNRGGNTGELFF. The chain couples TRBV6-6 to TRBJ2-2; D may be TRBD1 (7 bases). The germline CDR1 and CDR2 sequences are MNHNY and SVGAGI (reference sequence). V lost 4 bases, J lost 1 base, and 13 bases lay in between. The CDR3 length is 16 residues.

The gene calls are TRBV5-4 and TRBJ2-3; unclear D gene. Trimming took off 4 bases at V and 4 bases at J, with 10 bases between the two ends. The germline V gene encodes CDR1 SGHNT and CDR2 YYREEE (reference sequence). The CDR3 runs 13 residues. CDR3 nucleotides: TGTGCCAGCAGCCGGGCGAGTTCAGATACGCAGTATTTT. It yields the protein CASSRASSDTQYF.

This clone has a handful of counts. The J gene is TRBJ1-1, the V gene TRBV18; unclear D gene. V lost 4 bases, J lost 3 bases, and 6 bases lay in between. Germline CDR1 KGHSH, CDR2 LQKENI. This CDR3 spans 12 amino acids. In nucleotides, the CDR3 is TGTGCCAGCTCACTGGGTTACACTGAAGCTTTCTTT. Encoded protein: CASSLGYTEAFF. The variable domain in full, completed from reference TRBV18 and TRBJ1-1, reads NAGVMQNPRHLVRRRGQEARLRCSPMKGHSHVYWYRQLPEEGLKFMVYLQKENIIDESGMPKERFSAEFPKEGPSILRIQQVVRGDSAAYFCASSLGYTEAFFGQGTRLTVV.

The genes are TRBV2 and TRBJ1-5; possible D gene TRBD1, 5 bases. V lost 11 bases and J lost 7, with 24 bases in between. The CDR3 sequence is 15 residues long. Germline CDR1 and CDR2: SNHLY and FYNNEI. CDR3 amino acids: CASGVGEAFTQPQHF. The CDR3 bases are TGTGCCTCGGGCGTAGGGGAGGCTTTCACCCAGCCCCAGCATTTT. The variable domain in full, completed from reference TRBV2 and TRBJ1-5, reads EPEVTQTPSHQVTQMGQEVILRCVPISNHLYFYWYRQILGQKVEFLVSFYNNEISEKSEIFDDQFSVERPDGSNFTLKIRSTKLEDSAMYFCASGVGEAFTQPQHFGDGTRLSIL.

The table lists this clone with a count of one. The V call is TRBV7-9, the J call TRBJ2-7; either TRBD1 or TRBD2 may supply D (6 bases each). CDR1 is SEHNR, CDR2 FQNEAQ, per germline (reference sequence). V shed 5 bases and J shed 1 base, with 12 bases lying between them. The CDR3 has 14 residues. The CDR3 DNA sequence: TGTGCCAGCAGCAAAAGGGGGGCATCCTACGAGCAGTACTTC. This encodes CASSKRGASYEQYF.

Concerning this clone itself: Other DNA sequences in this specimen translate into the identical CDR3. This chain links TRBV5-1 with TRBJ2-7, with 8 bases aligning to TRBD1. V shed 3 bases and J 4 bases; nucleotides not matched to a gene: 6. Germline V lookup: CDR1 SGHRS, CDR2 YFSETQ. The CDR3 has 14 residues. CDR3 sequence: CASSSQGASYEQYF. CDR3 sequence (DNA): TGCGCCAGCAGCTCCCAGGGGGCCAGTTACGAGCAGTACTTC. The variable domain in full, completed from reference TRBV5-1 and TRBJ2-7, reads KAGVTQTPRYLIKTRGQQVTLSCSPISGHRSVSWYQQTPGQGLQFLFEYFSETQRNKGNFPGRFSGRQFSNSRSEMNVSTLELGDSALYLCASSSQGASYEQYFGPGTRLTVT.

V and J are TRBV11-2 and TRBJ1-1; D is undetermined. The CDR3 is 13 residues long. Germline lookup yields CDR1 SGHAT and CDR2 FQNNGV. V lost 2 bases to trimming and J lost 4 bases, with 8 bases between them. The CDR3 loop reads CASSLMEGTEAFF. In nucleotides, the CDR3 is TGTGCCAGCAGCTTAATGGAGGGCACTGAAGCTTTCTTT.

A word on this clone: The sample holds other DNA sequences that translate to the same CDR3. V usage is TRBV28 and J usage is TRBJ2-3, with no clear D. V lost 2 bases to trimming and J lost 2 bases, with 2 bases between them. This CDR3 is built from 12 residues. Per the germline V gene, CDR1 is MDHEN and CDR2 is SYDVKM. CDR3: CASSLLTDTQYF. The CDR3, as DNA: TGTGCCAGCAGTTTACTCACAGATACGCAGTATTTT.

This clone was picked up a small number of times. CDR3 residues: CASSETGNTEAFF. The CDR3 DNA follows: TGTGCCAGCAGCGAAACAGGGAACACTGAAGCTTTCTTT. The chain recombines TRBV7-9 with TRBJ1-1; D possibly corresponds to TRBD1 (5 bases). The ends were cut back, 5 bases at V and 1 base at J, with 8 bases in the middle. The CDR3 length is 13 residues. Germline V gene sequence: CDR1 SEHNR, CDR2 FQNEAQ (reference sequence).

The gene calls are TRBV9 and TRBJ1-3, with no clear D. The CDR3 is 14 residues long. Trimming took 0 bases from V and 0 from J, leaving 4 bases between them. Germline V gene data show CDR1 as SGDLS and CDR2 as YYNGEE. CDR3: CASSVGHSGNTIYF. CDR3 DNA: TGTGCCAGCAGCGTAGGTCACTCTGGAAACACCATATATTTT.

The gene calls are TRBV2 and TRBJ2-5; D possibly corresponds to TRBD2 (5 bases). Matching the DNA end better, TRBJ2-7 makes the J call doubtful. CDR1 SNHLY and CDR2 FYNNEI come from the germline V gene. This CDR3 spans 13 amino acids. In nucleotides, the CDR3 is TGTGCCAGCCTCGGGGTGGAAGACTACGAGCAGTACTTC. Encoded protein: CASLGVEDYEQYF.

This chain uses TRBV11-1 with TRBJ2-1; no clear D gene. From germline, CDR1 is SGHAT and CDR2 FQDESV (reference sequence). Trimming stripped 5 bases from V and 9 bases from J, with 11 bases between. This CDR3 contains 12 residues. DNA for the CDR3: TGTGCCAGCAGCCAAACCCCGGGTGAGCAGTTCTTC. This translates into CASSQTPGEQFF.

This clone occurred once. The chain joins TRBV27 to TRBJ2-1, with 10 bases that match TRBD1. This CDR3 has 14 residues. J lost 7 bases, V lost 7 bases, and 7 bases had no gene match. Germline V CDR1 and CDR2: MNHEY, SMNVEV (reference sequence). The CDR3 DNA follows: TGTGCCAGCACTCTGACAGGGGGCCGGAATGAGCAGTTCTTC. Its translation is CASTLTGGRNEQFF.

This clone has more than one count but fewer than ten. The chain links TRBV19 to TRBJ2-7, with 8 bases fitting TRBD1. Germline V CDR1 and CDR2: LNHDA, SQIVND (reference sequence). This CDR3 is 14 amino acids long. Trimming cost V 5 bases and J 1 base; bases outside gene matches: 4. The CDR3 reads CASSRDRWSYEQYF. The CDR3 region has the DNA TGTGCCAGTAGTCGGGACAGGTGGTCCTACGAGCAGTACTTC.

The chain employs TRBV5-4 and TRBJ2-7; 14 bases line up with TRBD2. V lost 4 bases to trimming and J lost 6 bases; unmatched junction nucleotides: 6. Germline CDR1 and CDR2: SGHNT and YYREEE (reference sequence). The CDR3 contains 15 residues. This CDR3 is CASSPGTSGSGEQYF. The DNA for the CDR3 is TGTGCCAGCAGCCCCGGGACTAGCGGGAGTGGCGAGCAGTACTTC.